The clone carrying this T cell receptor beta chain was seen ten or more times. The antigen is unknown. Amplification yielded TCR beta CDR3 regions, with RNA transcripts as the source. With the HTBI primer set, the TCR CDR3 went through a first round of RT-PCR. TCRdb re-analysed the multiplex PCR reads in MiXCR, keeping a single row per CDR3 protein. The table lists fewer than 400,000 distinct CDR3 sequences, about 14% of them singletons. This entry comes from a study of T cells in Graves' hyperthyroidism and ophthalmopathy. Study summary: Peripheral blood was drawn at first diagnosis, prior to all treatment.

Germline V gene data show CDR1 as GTSNPN and CDR2 as SVGIG (reference sequence). V lost 0 bases to trimming and J lost 3 bases; unmatched junction nucleotides: 5. This CDR3 spans 15 amino acids. General study points: Clonotypes that were expanded in thyroid above 0.001 mostly appeared in blood too.

The chain joins TRBV30 to TRBJ2-1, with TRBD2 matching over 7 bases. Sequenced input: blood. This receptor was identified in a man between 45 and 60 years old with Graves' ophthalmopathy. CDR3 nucleotide sequence: TGTGCCTGGAGTGTAGCCGGGACTAACTACAATGAGCAGTTCTTC. It is translated as CAWSVAGTNYNEQFF.